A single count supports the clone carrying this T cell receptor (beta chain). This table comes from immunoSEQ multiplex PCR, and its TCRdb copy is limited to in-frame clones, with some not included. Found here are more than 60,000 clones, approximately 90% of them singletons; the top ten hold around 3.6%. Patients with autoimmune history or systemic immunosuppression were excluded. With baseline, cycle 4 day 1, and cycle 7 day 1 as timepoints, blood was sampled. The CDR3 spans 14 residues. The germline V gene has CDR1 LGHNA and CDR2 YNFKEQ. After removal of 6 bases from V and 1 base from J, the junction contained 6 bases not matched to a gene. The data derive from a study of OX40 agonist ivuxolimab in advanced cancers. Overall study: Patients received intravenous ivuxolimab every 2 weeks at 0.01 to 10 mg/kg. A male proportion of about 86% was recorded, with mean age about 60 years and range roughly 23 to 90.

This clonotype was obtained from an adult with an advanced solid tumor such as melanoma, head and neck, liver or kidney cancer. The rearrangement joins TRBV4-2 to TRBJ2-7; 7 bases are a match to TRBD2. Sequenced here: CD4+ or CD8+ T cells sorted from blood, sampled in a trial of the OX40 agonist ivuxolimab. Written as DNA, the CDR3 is TGTGCCAGCAGTTTGACGGGGGGATCCTACGAGCAGTACTTC. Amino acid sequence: CASSLTGGSYEQYF.